These 20 T cell receptor beta chains originate from one sample sequenced in a study of CD4 T cells in relation to SARS-CoV-2 and coronaviruses. The unexposed donors gave CD4+ T cells in about 2010-2019, prior to COVID-19. TCRdb's table, derived via immunoSEQ multiplex PCR, lists solely in-frame clones and lacks some. Of roughly 57,000 clones listed, roughly 88% are singletons. The material sequenced was memory CD4+ T cells from PBMCs. These TCRs come from a human donor in good health.

The chain has TRBV19 and TRBJ2-2; TRBD1 might be the D (6 bases). V was shortened by 11 bases and J by 2 bases, with 18 bases between the two germline ends. Germline CDR1 LNHDA, CDR2 SQIVND (reference sequence). This CDR3 has 15 amino acids. The CDR3 DNA follows: TGTGCCGGAAAAGAGGGACATACAAACACCGGGGAGCTGTTTTTT. Translation: CAGKEGHTNTGELFF.

V is TRBV4-2 and J is TRBJ2-2, with D possibly called TRBD1 or TRBD2 (7 bases each). The V gene lost 4 bases and the J gene lost 4 bases, with 16 bases spanning the gap. The germline V gene has CDR1 LGHNA and CDR2 YNFKEQ. CDR3 size: 16 residues. The CDR3 sequence: CASSPGGGVGTGELFF. CDR3 bases: TGTGCCAGCAGCCCAGGGGGGGGCGTCGGCACCGGGGAGCTGTTTTTT.

CDR3 coding DNA: TGTGCCTGGGGGACTACTACGCAGTATTTT. This gives the protein CAWGTTTQYF. This chain joins TRBV30 and TRBJ2-3; 7 positions agree with TRBD2. The CDR3 loop spans 10 amino acids. V lost 5 bases, J lost 8 bases, and 1 base stayed unmatched. CDR1 and CDR2 (germline): GTSNPN, SVGIG (reference sequence).

This sequence joins TRBV30 and TRBJ1-1; a possible D gene is TRBD1 (5 bases). The V end was cut by 4 bases, the J end by 8 bases, with 20 bases between. The CDR3 runs to 14 residues. The germline V gene has CDR1 GTSNPN and CDR2 SVGIG (reference sequence). CDR3 region: CAWTRDSSGKEAFF. CDR3 sequence (DNA): TGTGCCTGGACACGGGACTCTTCAGGGAAGGAAGCTTTCTTT. The whole variable domain, filled in from reference TRBV30 and TRBJ1-1, reads SQTIHQWPATLVQPVGSPLSLECTVEGTSNPNLYWYRQAAGRGLQLLFYSVGIGQISSEVPQNLSASRPQDRQFILSSKKLLLSDSGFYLCAWTRDSSGKEAFFGQGTRLTVV.

The chain couples TRBV3-1 (or the pseudogene TRBV3-2) to TRBJ1-1; no clear D. V lost 2 bases and J lost 7, with 5 bases in between. CDR3 size: 11 residues. Germline CDR1 LGHDT, CDR2 YNNKEL (reference sequence). CDR3 in amino acids: CASSQSSEAFF. The CDR3 DNA reads as TGTGCCAGCAGCCAATCCAGTGAAGCTTTCTTT.

J is TRBJ2-7 and V is TRBV12-3 or TRBV12-4; no definite D call. V was trimmed by 4 bases and J by 3 bases, leaving 4 bases between them. This CDR3 has 11 amino acids. CDR3 sequence: CASSSVYEQYF. In DNA, the CDR3 is TGTGCCAGCAGTTCAGTCTACGAGCAGTACTTC.

The chain recombines TRBV10-2 with TRBJ1-3; 7 nucleotides line up with TRBD1. The CDR3 sequence is 15 residues long. The trim removed 8 bases at V and 0 bases at J, leaving 7 bases unmatched. Germline-derived CDR1 and CDR2 are WSHSY and SAAADI. CDR3 bases: TGCGCCAGCTTACAGGGGCCAAACTCTGGAAACACCATATATTTT. Protein: CASLQGPNSGNTIYF.

The rearrangement links TRBV5-1 to TRBJ2-7; possibly TRBD1 or TRBD2 for D (5 bases each). CDR3 size: 11 residues. Trimming removed 7 bases from V and 9 bases from J, with 14 bases in between. CDR1 and CDR2 from the germline V gene are SGHRS and YFSETQ. CDR3 sequence: CASRGPGPQYF. CDR3 in DNA: TGCGCCAGCCGGGGTCCGGGACCGCAGTACTTC.

This clone was counted a single time. J is TRBJ2-5 and V is TRBV11-2, with D perhaps matching TRBD1 (6 bases). The CDR3 has 14 amino acids. CDR1 and CDR2 from the germline V gene are SGHAT and FQNNGV. V gave up 2 bases and J gave up 3 bases, with 10 bases separating them. CDR3 loop: CASSLKQGEETQYF. The DNA for the CDR3 is TGTGCCAGCAGCTTAAAACAGGGTGAAGAGACCCAGTACTTC.

The V and J genes are TRBV27 and TRBJ2-2; perhaps TRBD2 as D (6 bases). Looked up from germline, CDR1 is MNHEY and CDR2 is SMNVEV (reference sequence). Trimming took 8 bases from V and 1 from J, leaving 11 bases between them. CDR3 size: 14 residues. CDR3 DNA: TGTGCCAGCGGAGGAGGGAAGAACACCGGGGAGCTGTTTTTT. This codes for CASGGGKNTGELFF.

The rearrangement joins TRBV18 to TRBJ1-5; no clear D. The CDR3 loop spans 14 amino acids. Germline V gives CDR1 KGHSH, CDR2 LQKENI. V lost 3 bases, J lost 2 bases, and 8 bases lay in between. The CDR3 DNA is TGTGCCAGCTCACCCAGTGAAGGCAATCAGCCCCAGCATTTT. Amino acid sequence: CASSPSEGNQPQHF.

The chain is built from TRBV18 and TRBJ2-7; 9 bases are a match to TRBD1. V was pared by 6 bases and J by 6 bases, with 18 bases of the junction left unmatched. The CDR3 contains 17 residues. From germline, CDR1 is KGHSH and CDR2 LQKENI. Written as DNA, the CDR3 is TGTGCCAGCTCCCCCCTGGGAGGTATGGGACAGGGAAGCGAGCAGTACTTC. Its protein product is CASSPLGGMGQGSEQYF.

V usage is TRBV23-1 and J usage is TRBJ2-7, with 7 bases lining up with TRBD1. TRBV23-1 falls under the ORF class, with uncertain function. V lost 4 bases to trimming and J lost 0 bases; unmatched junction nucleotides: 3. The CDR3 extends over 14 amino acids. CDR3 in amino acids: CASSLWDSSYEQYF. The DNA of the CDR3 is TGCGCCAGCAGTCTATGGGACAGCTCCTACGAGCAGTACTTC.

This clone has just one count. This rearrangement joins TRBV28 to TRBJ2-7, with unresolved D. CDR1 is MDHEN and CDR2 is SYDVKM in the germline V gene. The CDR3 is made up of 15 amino acids. V was trimmed by 6 bases and J by 0 bases, leaving 15 bases between them. The CDR3 is CASSLGRTGSYEQYF. The DNA for the CDR3 is TGTGCCAGCAGCCTGGGAAGGACGGGCTCCTACGAGCAGTACTTC.

This chain joins TRBV28 and TRBJ2-7; D unresolved. This CDR3 region has 12 residues. Germline assignment: CDR1 MDHEN and CDR2 SYDVKM. Trimming stripped 5 bases from V and 2 bases from J, with 7 bases between. CDR3 bases: TGTGCCAGCAGTCTTTTACCCTACGAGCAGTACTTC. It encodes CASSLLPYEQYF.

The genes are TRBV24-1 and TRBJ2-3; 13 bases line up with TRBD2. V shed 4 bases and J 8 bases; nucleotides not matched to a gene: 11. From germline, CDR1 is KGHDR and CDR2 SFDVKD. The CDR3 consists of 17 residues. CDR3 DNA sequence: TGTGCCACCAGTGACTACACCGGGACTAGCGGGATCGGTACGCAGTATTTT. Translating it yields CATSDYTGTSGIGTQYF.

CDR3 residues: CASSYEPGYTDTQYF. As DNA, the CDR3 is TGTGCCAGCAGTTACGAACCGGGGTACACAGATACGCAGTATTTT. This chain uses TRBV6-5 with TRBJ2-3, with a possible D match to TRBD2 (5 bases). Germline values: CDR1 MNHEY, CDR2 SVGAGI. The V gene lost 2 bases and the J gene lost 2 bases, with 11 bases spanning the gap. The CDR3 extends over 15 amino acids.

The rearrangement links TRBV6-6 to TRBJ2-2, with D hard to call. CDR3 length equals 16 residues. Germline CDR1 and CDR2: MNHNY and SVGAGI (reference sequence). V was clipped by 0 bases and J by 3 bases, with 11 bases between them. The chain's CDR3 is CASSYSIGSDTGELFF. In DNA, the CDR3 is TGTGCCAGCAGTTACTCGATAGGGTCTGACACCGGGGAGCTGTTTTTT.

The genes are TRBV29-1 and TRBJ2-3; D is possibly TRBD2 (5 bases). V was shortened by 7 bases and J by 6 bases, with 17 bases between the two germline ends. The CDR3 spans 13 residues. The germline CDR1 and CDR2 sequences are SQVTM and ANQGSEA. CDR3 bases: TGCAGCGCTTCGGGCCGGACTGGGGATACGCAGTATTTT. Its translation: CSASGRTGDTQYF.

This clone was counted a single time. The chain recombines TRBV4-1 with TRBJ2-7, with TRBD2 as a possible D gene (5 bases). Germline V CDR1 and CDR2: MGHRA, YSYEKL. Trimming removed 5 bases from V and 6 bases from J, with 23 bases in between. The CDR3 consists of 16 residues. As DNA, the CDR3 is TGCGCCAGCAGCTCCACCCCAAACGGGCTTGGACTCGAGCAGTACTTC. Translating it yields CASSSTPNGLGLEQYF.